What follows are 12 T cell receptor beta chains derived from one specimen sequenced in a study of TIL therapy for anti-PD-1-resistant metastatic lung cancer. The time point was: pre-treatment sample, taken before nivolumab and TIL therapy. The tumor samples were excised metastases, mostly pleural nodules or supraclavicular lymph nodes. This was the immunoSEQ v3 assay. Only in-frame clones appear in the TCRdb table, and some are missing; sequencing was by immunoSEQ multiplex PCR. The data contain about 100,000 clones, 65% of them singletons. The input for sequencing was tumor tissue, taken at baseline. These receptors originate from a person aged 25 to 79 with non-small cell lung cancer.

The V call is TRBV7-3, the J call TRBJ2-7, with D perhaps matching TRBD2 (6 bases). Trimming removed 1 base from V and 4 bases from J, with 14 bases in between. The CDR3 totals 15 residues. Looked up from germline, CDR1 is SGHTA and CDR2 is FQGTGA. CDR3 nucleotide sequence: TGTGCCAGCAGCTTAATAGGCGGGGATACTTACGAGCAGTACTTC. Protein sequence: CASSLIGGDTYEQYF.

This clone appeared once. The genes are TRBV5-1 and TRBJ2-7; 11 nucleotides agree with TRBD2. Germline CDR1 and CDR2: SGHRS and YFSETQ. The junction had 1 base not matched to a gene; V was cut back by 0 bases and J by 2 bases. This CDR3 region has 15 residues. The CDR3 DNA is TGCGCCAGCAGCTTGGGACTAGCGGGGACCTACGAGCAGTACTTC. This translates into CASSLGLAGTYEQYF.

V usage is TRBV27 and J usage is TRBJ1-4; maybe TRBD1 (6 bases). Germline V gene lookup returns CDR1 MNHEY and CDR2 SMNVEV (reference sequence). This CDR3 contains 14 residues. Trimming left V 6 bases short and J 0 bases short, with 8 bases between. In DNA form, the CDR3 reads TGTGCCAGCAGGGGGGCTGCAACTAATGAAAAACTGTTTTTT. Its translation: CASRGAATNEKLFF. Full variable domain (outside the CDR3, taken from reference TRBV27 and TRBJ1-4): EAQVTQNPRYLITVTGKKLTVTCSQNMNHEYMSWYRQDPGLGLRQIYYSMNVEVTDKGDVPEGYKVSRKEKRNFPLILESPSPNQTSLYFCASRGAATNEKLFFGSGTQLSVL.

V is TRBV6-2 or TRBV6-3 and J is TRBJ2-7; TRBD1 matches 8 bases. Germline V lookup: CDR1 MNHEY, CDR2 SVGEGT. CDR3 length equals 14 residues. J lost 3 bases, V lost 6 bases, and 7 bases had no gene match. DNA for the CDR3: TGTGCCAGCAGCTTGGACAGGGCAAACTACGAGCAGTACTTC. It specifies CASSLDRANYEQYF.

The chain joins TRBV5-6 to TRBJ1-1; the D is unclear. Trimming took off 7 bases at V and 1 base at J, with 14 bases between the two ends. Germline V gene data show CDR1 as SGHDT and CDR2 as YYEEEE. The CDR3 contains 14 residues. CDR3 sequence (DNA): TGTGCCAGCGGCAAGAGAGAGACGAACACTGAAGCTTTCTTT. Encoded protein: CASGKRETNTEAFF.

The chain joins TRBV5-4 to TRBJ2-2, with a weak D call TRBD2 (6 bases). This CDR3 contains 15 residues. From germline, CDR1 is SGHNT and CDR2 YYREEE (reference sequence). Deletions cut 0 bases from V and 1 base from J, with 7 bases between. The CDR3 spells CASSLDGGNTGELFF. The CDR3 bases are TGTGCCAGCAGCTTGGACGGGGGGAACACCGGGGAGCTGTTTTTT.

This clone was found a few times. The chain carries TRBV30 and TRBJ1-5; D gene ambiguous. Germline lookup yields CDR1 GTSNPN and CDR2 SVGIG (reference sequence). V lost 1 base, J lost 6 bases, and 13 bases lay in between. The CDR3 extends over 14 amino acids. CDR3 residues: CAWSGTHTGQPQHF. The CDR3 DNA reads as TGTGCCTGGAGTGGGACCCACACGGGTCAGCCCCAGCATTTT.

CDR3: CASSTYSNQPQHF. The DNA of the CDR3 is TGTGCCAGCAGTACATATAGCAATCAGCCCCAGCATTTT. The chain uses TRBV6-6 and TRBJ1-5; no clear D. The CDR3 covers 13 residues. Trimming stripped 5 bases from V and 0 bases from J, with 5 bases between. The germline V gene encodes CDR1 MNHNY and CDR2 SVGAGI (reference sequence).

This clone appeared a few times. Other DNA sequences in this specimen translate into the identical CDR3. The chain employs TRBV7-2 and TRBJ2-7; D gene ambiguous. CDR3 length equals 14 residues. Trimming cost V 1 base and J 0 bases, with 7 bases left between them. CDR1 and CDR2 from the germline V gene are SGHTA and FQGNSA. The CDR3 bases are TGTGCCAGCAGCTTAGGGCTGAACTCCTACGAGCAGTACTTC. It yields the protein CASSLGLNSYEQYF.

This chain joins TRBV6-2 or TRBV6-3 and TRBJ2-3; 9 nucleotides line up with TRBD1. The germline CDR1 and CDR2 sequences are MNHEY and SVGEGT. CDR3 size: 15 residues. V gave up 4 bases and J gave up 6 bases; unmatched junction bases: 8. Written as DNA, the CDR3 is TGTGCCAGCAGTTCTATCGGGACAGGGACGGATACGCAGTATTTT. The encoded protein is CASSSIGTGTDTQYF.

This chain joins TRBV11-1 and TRBJ2-7; TRBD2 agrees at 11 bases. The J segment lost 3 bases and the V segment lost 3 bases, leaving 4 bases of the junction unmatched. The CDR3 is made up of 15 amino acids. Germline-derived CDR1 and CDR2 are SGHAT and FQDESV (reference sequence). The CDR3 loop is CASSFLLAGDYEQYF. In DNA form, the CDR3 reads TGTGCCAGCAGCTTCTTACTAGCGGGAGACTACGAGCAGTACTTC.

The chain recombines TRBV27 with TRBJ1-2, with 8 nucleotides matching TRBD1. The CDR3 covers 15 residues. After removal of 4 bases from V and 8 bases from J, the junction contained 12 bases not matched to a gene. CDR1 and CDR2 (germline): MNHEY, SMNVEV (reference sequence). This chain's CDR3 is CASSSPRTGTNGYTF. The CDR3 bases are TGTGCCAGCAGTTCCCCAAGGACAGGGACAAACGGCTACACCTTC.